The subject of this entry is one T cell receptor beta chain. Its antigen is unidentified. This CDR3 spans 18 amino acids. Germline V gene lookup returns CDR1 KGHDR and CDR2 SFDVKD. V was clipped by 3 bases and J by 7 bases; unmatched bases: 11. The source of the sample is a study of vaccination and CD4 T cells after COVID-19. As for treatment: roughly ten-day PBMC culture with coronavirus spike peptide pools or control peptides (ViraFEST assay). Via ViraFEST, peptide pools expanded antigen-specific T cells before TCR sequencing. PBMCs, plated at roughly 2 million per well, were grown in the presence of roughly 10 IU/ml IL-2 and around 10 ug/ml peptide pools. Negative selection purified CD4+ T cells after more than nine days of culture. The Oncomine TCR Beta short-read assay sequenced DNA from cultured CD4+ T cells. TCRdb ran MiXCR on the PCR reads and lists one entry per CDR3 protein. This repertoire shows about 20,000 distinct CDR3 sequences, approximately 40% found once; its top ten account for approximately 15%.

The chain is built from TRBV24-1 and TRBJ2-3; TRBD2 matches 14 bases. Sequencing was performed on CD4+ T cells from blood, cultured in vitro. The clonotype originates from a human donor who had recovered from COVID-19. The CDR3 loop reads CATSDPRGLAGDGNTQYF. In nucleotides, the CDR3 is TGTGCCACCAGTGATCCCAGGGGACTAGCGGGAGACGGGAATACGCAGTATTTT.